This T cell receptor (beta chain) was sequenced for a study of shared clonotypes between healthy human individuals (dated by TCRdb to 2018 to 2020). As for the study more broadly: The cohort included three men and a couple of women between 18 and 49 years of age. Libraries were prepared and TCR repertoires were sequenced by different laboratories using diverse techniques, in order to increase sequencing depth and limit assay-specific biases. Blood TCR repertoires of roughly five healthy adults were deeply sequenced to estimate repertoire size and the extent of clonotype sharing between individuals. Each donor's leukapheresis produced roughly between roughly 0.85 and 9 billion PBMCs. For each donor, CD4 naive and CD4 memory were each run on three plates, CD8 naive on two plates, and CD8 memory on one plate. The study at large found these results: Estimated clonotype richness was generally larger for naive than for memory subsets. Sampling was limited to blood, and TCR repertoires in tissue likely differ from TCR repertoires in blood. The genetic and exposure-history diversity represented was limited by the small number of donors. Higher generation probabilities were observed for clonotypes shared by all four sorted-subset donors than for non-shared clonotypes. Pairwise subsampling indicated that sequencing depth was expected to affect the degree of clonotype sharing among donors. Sharing across several donors was observed for approximately 5% of naive CD4, over 3% of naive CD8, about 2.3% of memory CD4, and around 0.4% of memory CD8 clonotypes. Rarefaction of sorted-subset datasets indicated incomplete sequencing despite the large sequencing depth.

TCR CDR3 regions were amplified from genomic DNA by multiplex PCR using the deep immunoSEQ assay. Genomic DNA extracted from each cell subset was distributed evenly over all wells of several immunoSEQ 96-well plates, and each plate served as one replicate. For sorted subsets, about 200 ng genomic DNA, equal to 25,000 to 35,000 T cell genomes, was loaded into each replicate PCR. Purified libraries were quantified with a Qubit 3.0 fluorometer, sized on a Bioanalyzer 2100, and re-quantified with the KAPA Library Quantification kit. Each immunoSEQ 96-well plate was sequenced on its own single-read 150-cycle Illumina NextSeq 550 flow cell. For the original study's pipeline: Because the immunoSEQ output held only junctional sequences and lacked quality scores, the filtering could not match the filtering applied to full-length reads. To assign V/J genes and CDR3, sequences were annotated against IMGT germline references using PyIR, a Python wrapper for IgBLAST v1.9. Reads were filtered out if the reads had weak V/J assignments (E-value above 1e-6), no CDR3, stop codons, out-of-frame junctions, or ambiguous translated residues. V3J clonotypes were defined by identical inferred V gene, J gene, and CDR3 amino acid sequence. To compute the percentage overlap between repertoires, the number of shared unique clonotypes was divided by the size of the smaller repertoire. Richness of each repertoire was evaluated using RTK rarefaction, the Chao1 estimator, and Recon v2.1 estimates of unobserved clonotypes. For all TCRbeta clonotypes obtained by the gDNA method from a handful of donors, generation probabilities were computed with OLGA. The clones in this table, taken by TCRdb from immuneACCESS, are in-frame only. Not every clone is retained; where verified, under half of the shortfall comes from an unresolved V gene, and the cause of the rest is unknown. V and J calls and clone size come straight from that table; D and trimming were deduced from the DNA. For this sample the table gives about 2.4 million clones, of which roughly 93% were detected only once. Together, the top ten hold 0.36% of the sample.

A word on this clone: Its cognate antigen has yet to be identified. Per-nucleotide qualities are absent, and no much larger clonotype sits a single base away. Other DNA sequences from this sample encode an identical CDR3 as well.

Donors were healthy HIV-negative adults with no recently reported acute infections or vaccinations. All donors were Caucasian adults living in Nashville, Tennessee, USA. Magnetic negative selection was used to enrich CD4+ T cells, after which naive cells were positively selected on CD45RA and the negative fraction became the memory subset. Blood was collected by leukapheresis, and PBMCs were isolated by Ficoll-Histopaque density gradient centrifugation and then cryopreserved in liquid nitrogen vapor phase. Purity and quantity of every magnetically sorted T cell population were checked by analytical flow cytometry. Genomic DNA was isolated from each sorted fraction and quantified by UV absorbance on a Nanodrop 2000c. Specimen: naive CD4+ T cells from PBMCs. In the paper's terms, the cell subset or site label means: CD45RA+ positively selected. The TCR comes from a man between 18 and 35 years old in good health. Some clones in this sample may be carry-over from other donors' samples.

The bases are TGTGCCTGGAACCCGGGGAGCCACGAGCAGTACTTC. This translates into CAWNPGSHEQYF. The sequence links TRBV30 to TRBJ2-7, and possibly TRBD2, on 5 matching bases. For CDR1 and CDR2, the germline V gene (reference sequence) lists GTSNPN and SVGIG. Trimming costs V 4 bases and J 5 bases, and their ends lie 12 bases apart. The CDR3 has 12 amino acids, counting the end cysteine and phenylalanine. Only CDR3 DNA is held: 36 bases, read in frame from base 1.